The present entry profiles one T cell receptor (beta chain) with its context. This clonotype occurred many times. The antigen it recognizes is unknown. No much larger clone exists at a distance of one base, and base qualities are not known. The sample's treatment or condition label, decoded: live attenuated yellow fever vaccine strain. At each blood-draw timepoint, two biological replicates of bulk PBMCs were collected. PBMCs were isolated from peripheral blood using a standard Ficoll-Paque protocol. RNA was extracted with TriZol from bulk PBMCs, CD4 and CD8 fractions, and dextramer-positive and dextramer-negative fractions. These data are taken from a study of T cells after yellow fever vaccination (dated by TCRdb to the late 2010s). Some background on the complete study: The SMART-Seq v4 Ultra Low Input RNA kit was used to prepare libraries from fractions with low cell numbers. Bulk TCR alpha and beta repertoires were sequenced longitudinally to track T-cell clones before and after primary and booster YFV17D yellow fever vaccination. The cohort comprised two healthy male donors, one aged 18 to 30 and one aged 30 to 39 years. Bulk PBMC replicates and cell subsets were isolated from blood drawn at multiple timepoints before and after both primary and secondary immunization.

The sequencer listed for this sample is Illumina NovaSeq 6000. TCR cDNA was synthesized by 5'RACE template switching, through which a universal primer site and unique molecular identifiers were introduced. Priming for cDNA synthesis came from both the TCR alpha and TCR beta constant segments. Libraries were amplified in two PCR steps, with sample barcodes and sequencing adapters added in the second step. Sequencing of the libraries was done on either Illumina HiSeq 2500 (2x100 bp) or NovaSeq (2x150 bp). Concerning the study's data processing: MIGEC handled demultiplexing of reads and collapsing into UMI consensus sequences, while MiXCR performed V(D)J alignment. Using edgeR on replicate PBMC samples, clonotypes were called vaccine-responding if FDR was below 0.01 and the log2 fold change was above 5 up to day 15. CD4 or CD8 identity was assigned to each bulk clonotype according to whether the clonotype was present at higher abundance in the sequenced CD4 repertoire or the sequenced CD8 repertoire. Starting from the raw public reads, TCRdb applied fastp trimming at Q25, assembled clones with MiXCR and retained in-frame beta chains. CDR3 protein sequences are deduplicated, and each keeps its most common genes and DNA. These V and J calls rely on TCRdb rather than the paper's analysis. The sample table holds 250,000 to 350,000 distinct CDR3 sequences, of which approximately 4% were seen once. Of the sample, approximately 19% falls within the top ten clones.

Findings and caveats that apply to the study as a whole: Most clones expanded after primary vaccination were re-detected after the booster (almost 98% of CD4 and 88% of CD8), suggesting broad memory maintenance. A small fraction of clonotypes showed up in both the CD4 and CD8 compartments, probably as a result of convergent recombination. Because the study included only a couple of donors, the extent to which the findings can be generalized is limited. FACS-sorted repertoires could contain abundant contaminating clonotypes from the bulk population, so computational filtering was required. The secondary T-cell response was weaker than the primary response but faster, peaking on day 5 instead of day 15.

Here the sequenced sample was PBMCs, taken 15 days after the yellow fever booster vaccination. This TCR was sampled from a young man who received the YFV17D yellow fever vaccine.

The nucleotide sequence reads as follows: TGTGCCAGCAGTTACTCGTCCAATGAGCAGTTCTTC. This translates into CASSYSSNEQFF. The rearrangement joined TRBV6-2 or TRBV6-3 to TRBJ2-1, with no confidently assigned D gene. Inclusive of the bounding cysteine and phenylalanine, the CDR3 is 12 residues long. Solely the CDR3 DNA is kept, with 36 bases framed from the first base. From a lookup of the germline V gene, CDR1 and CDR2 are MNHEY and SVGEGT. A distance of 3 bases separates the germline ends of V and J, which lose 0 bases and 6 bases respectively.